This T cell receptor (beta chain) was identified in a study of blood T cell repertoires in COVID-19. As for the study in general: The cDNA or gDNA used as material had been derived from T cells, B-cell-depleted T cells, or PBMCs.

This clone was seen once. Authors' data handling: Reference gene primer amplification yielded estimated nucleated cell counts. Generated by immunoSEQ multiplex PCR, the TCRdb table keeps only in-frame clones and is missing some. Clone size and V and J calls were adopted from that table, with D and trimming inferred from the DNA. The data contain almost 35,000 clones, approximately 88% of them singletons. J was trimmed by 2 bases and V by 8 bases; bases with no gene match: 6. Germline CDR1 and CDR2: SNHLY and FYNNEI. This CDR3 region has 13 residues. The receptor comes from a man aged 55 to 69 with active COVID-19. Source material: peripheral blood. J is TRBJ2-7 and V is TRBV2, with 7 bases identical to TRBD1. The CDR3 reads CASWDRPPYEQYF. In DNA form, the CDR3 reads TGTGCCAGCTGGGACAGACCACCCTACGAGCAGTACTTC.